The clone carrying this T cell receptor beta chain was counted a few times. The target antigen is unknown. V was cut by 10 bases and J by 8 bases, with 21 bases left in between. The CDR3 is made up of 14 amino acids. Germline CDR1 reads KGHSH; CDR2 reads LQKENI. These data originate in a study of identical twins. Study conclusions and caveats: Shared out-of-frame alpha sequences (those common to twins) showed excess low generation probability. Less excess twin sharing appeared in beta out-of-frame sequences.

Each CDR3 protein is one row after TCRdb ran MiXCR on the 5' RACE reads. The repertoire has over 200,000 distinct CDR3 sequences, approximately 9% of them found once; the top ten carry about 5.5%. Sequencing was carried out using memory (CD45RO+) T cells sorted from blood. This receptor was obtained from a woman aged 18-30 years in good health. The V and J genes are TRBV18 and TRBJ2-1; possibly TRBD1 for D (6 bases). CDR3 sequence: CATHGQLPLHEQFF. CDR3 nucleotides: TGTGCCACCCATGGACAGCTCCCCCTCCATGAGCAGTTCTTC.